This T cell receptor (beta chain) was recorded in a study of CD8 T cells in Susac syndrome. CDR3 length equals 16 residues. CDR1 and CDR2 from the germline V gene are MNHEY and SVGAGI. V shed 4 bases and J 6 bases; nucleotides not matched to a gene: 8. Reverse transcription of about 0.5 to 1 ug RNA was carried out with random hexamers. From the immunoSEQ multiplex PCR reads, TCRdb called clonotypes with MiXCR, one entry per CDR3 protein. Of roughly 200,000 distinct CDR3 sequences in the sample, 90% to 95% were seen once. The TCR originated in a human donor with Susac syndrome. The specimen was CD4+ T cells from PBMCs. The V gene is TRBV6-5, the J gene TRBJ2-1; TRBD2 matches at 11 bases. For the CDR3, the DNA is TGTGCCAGCAGTTCGCAACTAGCGGGAGTACCCAATGAGCAGTTCTTC. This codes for CASSSQLAGVPNEQFF.